This T cell receptor beta chain was observed in a study of shared clonotypes between healthy human individuals (dated by TCRdb to 2020 to 2022). Context from the whole study: A couple of women and a few men aged 18 to 49 years were included in the cohort. The study deeply sequenced blood TCR repertoires of about 5 healthy adults to estimate repertoire size and the extent of clonotype sharing between individuals. Per donor, leukapheresis produced somewhere between about 0.8 and 9 billion PBMCs. To increase sequencing depth and limit assay-specific biases, TCR repertoire library preparation and sequencing were carried out by different laboratories using diverse techniques. For each donor, three plates each were used for CD4 naive and CD4 memory, two plates were used for CD8 naive, and one plate was used for CD8 memory.

Its CDR3 holds 14 amino acids, cysteine through phenylalanine. The kept DNA is CDR3 alone, 42 bases in frame from the first base. The germline V gene sets CDR1 to SGHVS and CDR2 to FNYEAQ. At the junction V is shortened by 0 bases and J by 3 bases; bases outside the gene matches: 0. Details on this clone: The specificity of this receptor is unknown. Within one base of it there is no much larger clone, and no base qualities were kept. The sample contains more than one DNA sequence encoding this CDR3.

For the CD8 naive samples, CD45RO-negative cells were positively selected for CCR7, yielding a CD45RA+CCR7+ population from which TemRA cells were excluded. Donors were healthy HIV-negative adults with no recently reported acute infections or vaccinations. Only Caucasian adults living in Nashville, Tennessee, USA were represented among the donors. After blood collection by leukapheresis, PBMCs were isolated using Ficoll-Histopaque density gradient centrifugation and then cryopreserved in the vapor phase of liquid nitrogen. Analytical flow cytometry was used to check the purity and quantity of each magnetically sorted T cell population. From each sorted fraction, genomic DNA was isolated and quantified by UV absorbance on a Nanodrop 2000c. Using the deep immunoSEQ assay, TCR CDR3 regions were amplified from genomic DNA by multiplex PCR. Extracted genomic DNA from each cell subset was spread evenly across all wells of several immunoSEQ 96-well plates, with each plate serving as a replicate. Each replicate PCR for sorted subsets received about 200 ng genomic DNA, equal to roughly 30,000 T cell genomes. Purified libraries were quantified with a Qubit 3.0 fluorometer, sized on a Bioanalyzer 2100, and re-quantified with the KAPA Library Quantification kit. Each immunoSEQ 96-well plate was sequenced on its own single-read 150-cycle Illumina NextSeq 550 flow cell. Per the source publication's procedure: Because the immunoSEQ output held only junctional sequences and lacked quality scores, the filtering could not match the filtering applied to full-length reads. To assign V/J genes and CDR3, sequences were annotated against IMGT germline references using PyIR, a Python wrapper for IgBLAST v1.9. Reads were filtered out if the reads had weak V/J assignments (E-value above 1e-6), no CDR3, stop codons, out-of-frame junctions, or ambiguous translated residues. V3J clonotypes were defined by identical inferred V gene, J gene, and CDR3 amino acid sequence. Percentage overlap between repertoires was calculated by dividing the number of shared unique clonotypes by the size of the smaller repertoire. Repertoire richness was assessed with RTK rarefaction, the Chao1 estimator, and Recon v2.1 estimates of unobserved clonotypes. Generation probabilities were computed with OLGA for all TCRbeta clonotypes obtained by the gDNA method from a few donors. The source is immuneACCESS, and TCRdb retained only in-frame sequences with V and J called. Part of the clones is not carried over; for the studies checked, unresolved V genes explain less than half of this, and the remainder is unexplained. V, J and clone size reflect that table, while D and trimming were determined from the DNA. For this sample the table gives about 2.1 million clones, of which around 93% were detected only once. The ten most abundant clones make up approximately 1.6% of the sample.

Findings and caveats that apply to the study as a whole: Pairwise subsampling led to the expectation that sequencing depth would affect the degree of clonotype sharing among donors. Sampling was limited to blood, and TCR repertoires in tissue likely differ from TCR repertoires in blood. Estimated clonotype richness was generally larger for naive than for memory subsets. Incomplete sequencing was indicated by rarefaction of sorted-subset datasets, despite the large sequencing depth. Because the study included a small number of donors, the genetic and exposure-history diversity represented was limited. Roughly 5% of naive CD4, 3.5% of naive CD8, around 2.3% of memory CD4, and 0.35% to 0.5% of memory CD8 clonotypes were shared across several donors. Compared with non-shared clonotypes, the clonotypes found in all four sorted-subset donors had higher generation probabilities.

Rearrangement joined TRBV7-6 to TRBJ2-3, with 7 junctional bases fitting TRBD2. The clonotype originates from a man between 18 and 29 years old in good health. Some clones in this sample may be carry-over from other donors' samples. The sample taken for sequencing was naive CD8+ T cells from PBMCs. The meaning of the sample's cell subset or site label: CD45RA+CCR7+. The sequenced DNA is TGTGCCAGCAGCTTAGCGGGAGGGACAGATACGCAGTATTTT. It is translated as CASSLAGGTDTQYF.